This TCR beta chain was sequenced in a study of shared clonotypes between healthy human individuals. Study in general: CD4 naive and memory got three plates each, CD8 naive two, CD8 memory one.

CDR1 SGHNT and CDR2 YYREEE come from the germline V gene (reference sequence). V shed 3 bases and J shed 8 bases, with 23 bases lying between them. The CDR3 contains 17 residues. Per sorted-subset replicate PCR, input was 150 to 250 ng DNA, representing 30,000 or so T cell genomes. Some clones are missing from TCRdb's copy, which holds only in-frame ones; the method was immunoSEQ multiplex PCR. Of approximately 980,000 clones listed, around three quarters are singletons. About this clone: No antigen is known for it.

Study-level results: In a few donors, about 5% of naive CD4 clonotypes appeared in common.

The chain joins TRBV5-4 to TRBJ1-4; D possibly corresponds to TRBD1 (5 bases). Sequenced input: memory CD4+ T cells sorted from blood. Subset defined: CD45RA-negative fraction. The TCR originated in a man aged 18 to 29 in good health. This CDR3 is CASSSERPGRRGEKLFF. The CDR3 DNA sequence: TGTGCCAGCAGCTCTGAGCGTCCAGGGAGGCGTGGAGAAAAACTGTTTTTT.